This TCR beta chain was identified in a study of CD8 T cells in ankylosing spondylitis. General observations from the study: Matched ankylosing spondylitis synovial fluid reportedly showed significant enrichment of disease-linked clones. Clones that were linked to disease were CD8+ and were relatively rare in peripheral blood.

This clonotype was observed many times. Its antigen remains unidentified. Between the trimmed V and J ends, which lost 3 bases and 2 bases, there was a span of 6 bases. CDR3 length: 13 residues. Germline V gives CDR1 LGHNA, CDR2 YNFKEQ. Each TCR beta library was made by quantitative 5'-RACE that incorporated molecular barcodes. A single record per CDR3 protein comes from TCRdb applying MiXCR to the 5' RACE reads. The table lists about 230,000 distinct CDR3 sequences, approximately 7.6% of them singletons, with about 5% in the top ten. This sequence was found in a female donor with ankylosing spondylitis or in good health (not recorded which). The chain is built from TRBV4-2 and TRBJ2-3; no clear D gene. The sequencing sample was made of blood, either unsorted or a sorted T cell fraction (not recorded which). CDR3 sequence reads: CASSQRTTDTQYF. Here the CDR3 DNA reads TGTGCCAGCAGCCAGCGGACCACAGATACGCAGTATTTT.